This TCR beta chain derives from a study of tumor and adjacent non-tumor tissue in lung cancer. Notes on this clonotype: An end of the junction does not agree with germline; a read error may underlie this.

The template was RNA from unsorted bulk tissue. A modified ARM-PCR protocol with three rounds of nested PCR amplified TCRbeta. TCRdb recomputed calls from the multiplex PCR reads with MiXCR, one row per CDR3 protein. The sample lists about 85,000 distinct CDR3 sequences, roughly three fifths occurring once. In germline, CDR1 is MNHNS, CDR2 SASEGT. The CDR3 loop spans 16 amino acids. This sequence originates from a man between 65 and 80 years old with non-small cell lung cancer. The rearrangement joins TRBV6-1 to TRBJ2-5; the match to TRBD2 covers 10 bases. Specimen: lung tumor tissue. The DNA of the CDR3 is TGTGCCAGGAGTGCTCCTAGCGGGGGTTCGCTGAAGACACAGTACTTC. It yields the protein CARSAPSGGSLKTQYF.